Below are 4 T cell receptor beta chains sequenced from a single sample in a study of cytomegalovirus exposure and HLA in healthy donors. PCR involved 60 Vbeta and 13 Jbeta primers. The data were produced by immunoSEQ multiplex PCR, yet TCRdb's version contains in-frame clones alone and is incomplete. Altogether about 160,000 clones are present, 85% being singletons, with the ten largest covering 1%. The source material was PBMCs. These receptors were collected from a boy aged 2 to 10 in good health and CMV-seronegative.

The chain couples TRBV5-6 to TRBJ2-7, with 8 bases lining up with TRBD1. V trimming: 2 bases; J trimming: 2 bases; junction bases outside the gene matches: 6. The germline V gene encodes CDR1 SGHDT and CDR2 YYEEEE. This CDR3 has 15 amino acids. DNA of the CDR3: TGTGCCAGCAGCTTCACAGGGGGTTCCCCCTACGAGCAGTACTTC. It specifies CASSFTGGSPYEQYF.

The chain has TRBV15 and TRBJ1-1; weak D call: TRBD1 (5 bases). V was clipped by 3 bases and J by 6 bases, with 14 bases between them. The CDR3 loop spans 14 amino acids. Germline values: CDR1 LNHNV, CDR2 YYDKDF (reference sequence). Here the CDR3 reads CATSSWGLGPEAFF. The CDR3, as DNA: TGTGCCACCAGCAGTTGGGGCCTTGGGCCTGAAGCTTTCTTT. Full variable domain (missing parts from reference TRBV15 and TRBJ1-1): DAMVIQNPRYQVTQFGKPVTLSCSQTLNHNVMYWYQQKSSQAPKLLFHYYDKDFNNEADTPDNFQSRRPNTSFCFLDIRSPGLGDTAMYLCATSSWGLGPEAFFGQGTRLTVV.

This clone was picked up a small number of times. V gene TRBV6-6 combines with J gene TRBJ2-3; 8 positions agree with TRBD2. Trimming took 5 bases from V and 9 from J; bases not matched to a gene: 7. The germline CDR1 and CDR2 sequences are MNHNY and SVGAGI (reference sequence). The CDR3 runs 13 residues. The CDR3 coding sequence is TGTGCCAGCAGTAACCTCGGGGGGGGCACGCAGTATTTT. Protein sequence: CASSNLGGGTQYF.

V and J are TRBV7-9 and TRBJ2-7; 8 bases agree with TRBD2. The CDR3 is made up of 17 amino acids. Germline values: CDR1 SEHNR, CDR2 FQNEAQ (reference sequence). V was pared by 2 bases and J by 4 bases, with 13 bases of the junction left unmatched. This CDR3 is CASSLPPGGGSGYEQYF. CDR3 DNA: TGTGCCAGCAGCTTACCCCCGGGGGGGGGTTCGGGATACGAGCAGTACTTC. Complete variable domain (other parts from reference TRBV7-9 and TRBJ2-7): DTGVSQNPRHKITKRGQNVTFRCDPISEHNRLYWYRQTLGQGPEFLTYFQNEAQLEKSRLLSDRFSAERPKGSFSTLEIQRTEQGDSAMYLCASSLPPGGGSGYEQYFGPGTRLTVT.